A single T cell receptor beta chain is shown here with its context. This sample was included in a study of radiation and T cells in renal cell carcinoma. Method: immunoSEQ multiplex PCR; TCRdb's copy keeps in-frame clones and lacks some. The table lists approximately 110,000 clones, 80% to 85% of them singletons. As to time point: baseline pretreatment blood. Regarding treatment: 15 Gy SBRT to primary tumor, nephrectomy 4 weeks later. Trimming left V 4 bases short and J 2 bases short, with 16 bases between. The germline V gene has CDR1 LNHDA and CDR2 SQIVND (reference sequence). The CDR3 length is 16 residues.

This TCR was recovered from an older woman with renal cell carcinoma. The specimen comprised blood, sampled from a patient whose treatment included radiotherapy and nephrectomy. This chain uses TRBV19 with TRBJ2-3; possible D gene TRBD2, 6 bases. CDR3 coding DNA: TGTGCCAGTAGTAACAGCCCGGGACTTCACACAGATACGCAGTATTTT. As protein: CASSNSPGLHTDTQYF.